This T cell receptor (beta chain) was obtained from a study of shared clonotypes between healthy human individuals. Study-wide context: Researchers assigned three CD4 naive, three CD4 memory, two CD8 naive and one CD8 memory plate to each donor.

In the study's own analysis: Junction-only sequences produced by ImmunoSEQ had no quality scores, so filtering differed. The method was immunoSEQ multiplex PCR; TCRdb's version includes in-frame clones alone and lacks a portion of them. V, J and clone size reflect that table, while D and trimming were determined from the DNA. Of around 650,000 clones listed, about 95% are singletons. Naivety among CD8 cells was defined by CD45RO negativity and positive CCR7 selection, thereby excluding terminally differentiated effector memory CD45RA+ cells. The study drew all its donors from Caucasian adults living in Nashville, Tennessee. CDR1 is SGHNT, CDR2 YYREEE, per germline (reference sequence). This CDR3 region has 16 residues. Unmatched junction bases numbered 1, after V lost 3 bases and J lost 2 bases.

What was sequenced was naive CD8+ T cells sorted from blood. This receptor was obtained from a woman in her twenties or thirties in good health. The J gene is TRBJ2-2, the V gene TRBV5-4; 13 bases match TRBD2. This chain's CDR3 is CASSWGLAGNTGELFF. CDR3 nucleotides: TGTGCCAGCAGCTGGGGACTAGCGGGAAACACCGGGGAGCTGTTTTTT. Filled out from reference TRBV5-4 and TRBJ2-2, the complete variable domain reads ETGVTQSPTHLIKTRGQQVTLRCSSQSGHNTVSWYQQALGQGPQFIFQYYREEENGRGNFPPRFSGLQFPNYSSELNVNALELDDSALYLCASSWGLAGNTGELFFGEGSRLTVL.